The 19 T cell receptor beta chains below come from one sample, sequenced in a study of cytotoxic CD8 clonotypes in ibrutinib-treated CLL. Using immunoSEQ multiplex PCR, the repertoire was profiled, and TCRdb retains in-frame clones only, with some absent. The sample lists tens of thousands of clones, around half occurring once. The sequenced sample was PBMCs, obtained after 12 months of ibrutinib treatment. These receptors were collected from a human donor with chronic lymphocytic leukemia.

The CDR3 DNA reads TGTGCCAGCTCCCGGGCACGGCGTGGCAATCAGCCCCAGCATTTT. It specifies CASSRARRGNQPQHF. The chain combines TRBV6-6 with TRBJ1-5, with unresolved D. The CDR3 has 15 amino acids. Trimming removed 8 bases at V and 2 bases at J, with 16 bases between. Germline assignment: CDR1 MNHNY and CDR2 SVGAGI (reference sequence).

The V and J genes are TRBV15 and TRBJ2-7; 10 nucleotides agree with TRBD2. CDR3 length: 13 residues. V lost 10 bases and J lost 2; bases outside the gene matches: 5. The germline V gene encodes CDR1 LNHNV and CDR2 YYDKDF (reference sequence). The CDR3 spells CAIRAGGTYEQYF. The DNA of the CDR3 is TGTGCCATCCGAGCGGGAGGGACCTACGAGCAGTACTTC. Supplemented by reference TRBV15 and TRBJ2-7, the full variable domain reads DAMVIQNPRYQVTQFGKPVTLSCSQTLNHNVMYWYQQKSSQAPKLLFHYYDKDFNNEADTPDNFQSRRPNTSFCFLDIRSPGLGDTAMYLCAIRAGGTYEQYFGPGTRLTVT.

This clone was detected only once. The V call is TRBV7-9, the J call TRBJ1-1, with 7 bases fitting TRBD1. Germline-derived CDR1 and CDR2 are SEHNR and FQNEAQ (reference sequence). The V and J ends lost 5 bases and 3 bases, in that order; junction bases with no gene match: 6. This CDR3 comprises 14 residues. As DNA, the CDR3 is TGTGCCAGCAGCGCGGGACAGCTTCACACTGAAGCTTTCTTT. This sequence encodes CASSAGQLHTEAFF.

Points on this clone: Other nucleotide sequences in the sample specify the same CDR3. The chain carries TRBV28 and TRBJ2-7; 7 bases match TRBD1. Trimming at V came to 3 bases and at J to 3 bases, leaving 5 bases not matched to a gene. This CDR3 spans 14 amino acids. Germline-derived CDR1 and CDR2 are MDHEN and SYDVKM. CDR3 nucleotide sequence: TGTGCCAGCAGTTTCCCGGGACAGAGCTACGAGCAGTACTTC. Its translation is CASSFPGQSYEQYF.

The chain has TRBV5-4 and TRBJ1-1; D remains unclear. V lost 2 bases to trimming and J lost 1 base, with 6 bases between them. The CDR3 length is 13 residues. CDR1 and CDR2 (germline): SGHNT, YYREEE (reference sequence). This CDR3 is CASSLFGNTEAFF. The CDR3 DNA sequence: TGTGCCAGCAGCTTATTTGGGAACACTGAAGCTTTCTTT.

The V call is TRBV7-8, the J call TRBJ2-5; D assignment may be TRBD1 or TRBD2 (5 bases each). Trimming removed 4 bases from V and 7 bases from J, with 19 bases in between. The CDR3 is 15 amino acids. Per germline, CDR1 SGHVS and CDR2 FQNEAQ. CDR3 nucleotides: TGTGCCAGCAGCTACCTCCCCAGGGACCAGGGGACCCAGTACTTC. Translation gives CASSYLPRDQGTQYF.

The CDR3 region is CASRADHNTEAFF. CDR3 DNA sequence: TGTGCCAGCAGGGCGGATCATAACACTGAAGCTTTCTTT. This chain joins TRBV2 and TRBJ1-1; D unresolved. Trimming removed 6 bases at V and 2 bases at J, with 10 bases between. The CDR3 runs to 13 residues. Germline CDR1 is SNHLY and CDR2 is FYNNEI.

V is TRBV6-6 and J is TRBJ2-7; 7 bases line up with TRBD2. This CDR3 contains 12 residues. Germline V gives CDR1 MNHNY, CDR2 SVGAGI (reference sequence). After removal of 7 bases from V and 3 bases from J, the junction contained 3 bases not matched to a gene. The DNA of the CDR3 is TGTGCCAGCACTAGCGGATACTACGAGCAGTACTTC. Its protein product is CASTSGYYEQYF.

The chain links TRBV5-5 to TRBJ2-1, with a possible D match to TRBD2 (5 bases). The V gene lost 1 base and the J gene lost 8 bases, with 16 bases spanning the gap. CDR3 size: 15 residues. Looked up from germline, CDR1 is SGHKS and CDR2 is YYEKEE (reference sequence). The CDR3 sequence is CASSLPTEVVDEQFF. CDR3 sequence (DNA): TGTGCCAGCAGCTTGCCAACGGAGGTGGTCGATGAGCAGTTCTTC.

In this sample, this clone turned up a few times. The CDR3, as DNA: TGCGCCAGCAGCCATAGGACAGGGCCTAATCAGCCCCAGCATTTT. Its translation is CASSHRTGPNQPQHF. The V and J genes are TRBV4-1 and TRBJ1-5, with 8 bases fitting TRBD1. The germline gives CDR1 MGHRA, CDR2 YSYEKL. The CDR3 has 15 residues. V shed 3 bases and J 4 bases; nucleotides not matched to a gene: 5.

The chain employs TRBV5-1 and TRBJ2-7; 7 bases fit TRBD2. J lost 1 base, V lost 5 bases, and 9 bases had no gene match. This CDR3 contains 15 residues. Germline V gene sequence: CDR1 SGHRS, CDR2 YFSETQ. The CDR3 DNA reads TGCGCCAGCAGACCCGGACTAGTATTTTCCTACGAGCAGTACTTC. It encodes CASRPGLVFSYEQYF.

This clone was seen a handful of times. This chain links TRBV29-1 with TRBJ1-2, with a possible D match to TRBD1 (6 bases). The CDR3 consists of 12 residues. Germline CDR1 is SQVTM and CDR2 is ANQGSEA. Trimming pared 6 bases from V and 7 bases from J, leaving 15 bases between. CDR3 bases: TGCAGCGTGTGGAGGGGGGACTCTGGCTACACCTTC. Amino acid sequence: CSVWRGDSGYTF.

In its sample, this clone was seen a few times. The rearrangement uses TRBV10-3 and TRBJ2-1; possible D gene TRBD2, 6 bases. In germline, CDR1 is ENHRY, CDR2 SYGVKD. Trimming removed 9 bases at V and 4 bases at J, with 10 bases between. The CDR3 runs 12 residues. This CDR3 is CAIAGGYNEQFF. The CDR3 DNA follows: TGTGCCATAGCGGGCGGGTACAATGAGCAGTTCTTC.

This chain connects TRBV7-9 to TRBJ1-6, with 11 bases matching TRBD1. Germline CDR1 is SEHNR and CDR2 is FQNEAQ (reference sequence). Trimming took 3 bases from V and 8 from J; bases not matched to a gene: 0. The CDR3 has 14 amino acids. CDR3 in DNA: TGTGCCAGCAGCTTGGACAGGGGGCATTCACCCCTCCACTTT. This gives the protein CASSLDRGHSPLHF. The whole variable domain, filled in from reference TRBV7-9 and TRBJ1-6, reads DTGVSQNPRHKITKRGQNVTFRCDPISEHNRLYWYRQTLGQGPEFLTYFQNEAQLEKSRLLSDRFSAERPKGSFSTLEIQRTEQGDSAMYLCASSLDRGHSPLHFGNGTRLTVT.

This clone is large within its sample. CDR3 coding DNA: TGTGCCAGCAGCTTGGGCGGTCTAGCGGGTGTCTACAATGAGCAGTTCTTC. It yields the protein CASSLGGLAGVYNEQFF. The V call is TRBV11-3, the J call TRBJ2-1; the match to TRBD2 covers 8 bases. The CDR3 totals 17 residues. The V gene end was trimmed by 3 bases and the J gene end by 3 bases; junction bases not matched to a gene: 10. Germline assignment: CDR1 SGHNT and CDR2 YENEEA.

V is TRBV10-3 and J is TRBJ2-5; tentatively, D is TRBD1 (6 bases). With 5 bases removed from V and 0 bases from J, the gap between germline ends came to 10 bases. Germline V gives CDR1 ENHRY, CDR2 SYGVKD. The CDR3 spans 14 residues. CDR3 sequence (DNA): TGTGCCATCAGTCCTAACAGGGACCAAGAGACCCAGTACTTC. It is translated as CAISPNRDQETQYF.

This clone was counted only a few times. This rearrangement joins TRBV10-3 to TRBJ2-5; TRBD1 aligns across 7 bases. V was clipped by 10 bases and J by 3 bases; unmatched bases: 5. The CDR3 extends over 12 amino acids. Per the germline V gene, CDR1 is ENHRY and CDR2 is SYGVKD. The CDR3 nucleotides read TGTGCCACCAAAGACAGGGAAGAGACCCAGTACTTC. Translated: CATKDREETQYF.

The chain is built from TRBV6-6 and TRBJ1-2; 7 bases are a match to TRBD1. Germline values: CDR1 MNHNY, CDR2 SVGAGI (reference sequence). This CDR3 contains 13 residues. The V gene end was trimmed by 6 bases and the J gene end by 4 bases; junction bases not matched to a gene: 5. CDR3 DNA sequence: TGTGCCAGCAGGCACAGGGGTACCTATGGCTACACCTTC. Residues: CASRHRGTYGYTF.

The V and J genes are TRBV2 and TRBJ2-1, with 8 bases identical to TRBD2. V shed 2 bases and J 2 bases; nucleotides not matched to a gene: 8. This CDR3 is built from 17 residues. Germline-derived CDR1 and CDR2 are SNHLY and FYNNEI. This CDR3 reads CASSELGAGVAYNEQFF. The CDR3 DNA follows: TGTGCCAGCAGTGAACTGGGAGCGGGAGTTGCCTACAATGAGCAGTTCTTC.